One TCR beta chain is described in this entry. This record belongs to a study of blood T cell repertoires in COVID-19. Study-level background: The United States, Italy and Spain were the sources of the acute and convalescent COVID-19 samples. PBMCs, B-cell-depleted T cells, or T cells provided the cDNA or gDNA that made up the material.

Per the original data handling: By means of reference gene primer amplification, nucleated cell counts were estimated. Method: immunoSEQ multiplex PCR; TCRdb's copy keeps in-frame clones and lacks some. The V and J calls and the clone size are those of that table, but D and trimming were determined from the DNA. The sample yields around 80,000 clones, approximately 80% seen once. Germline CDR1 reads SNHLY; CDR2 reads FYNNEI. CDR3 size: 13 residues. J gave up 4 bases and V 6 bases, and 3 bases lay outside the gene matches. The specimen sequenced was peripheral blood. The chain uses TRBV2 and TRBJ2-5; TRBD1 aligns across 9 bases. The clonotype comes from a man older than 75 with acute or convalescent COVID-19. The CDR3 bases are TGTGCCAGCAGCCTGACAGGGGGAGAGACCCAGTACTTC. Residues: CASSLTGGETQYF.